This T cell receptor (beta chain) was sequenced during a study of T-cell memory formation after mild COVID-19. Study-wide background: Each donor largely had its own TCR clusters. Overall study results and limits: Day 37-peaking second-wave clones had unconfirmed SARS-CoV-2 specificity.

The CDR3 runs 13 residues. V was shortened by 1 base and J by 11 bases, with 14 bases between the two germline ends. The V gene's germline CDR1 is LGHNA and CDR2 YSLEER. With constant-segment primers, 5'RACE yielded cDNA libraries of TCR alpha and TCR beta that carried sample barcodes and UMIs. TCRdb re-called the 5' RACE reads with MiXCR, one entry per CDR3 protein. The table includes some 300,000 distinct CDR3 sequences, 20% to 25% detected once. The sample holds a few counts of this clonotype. Antigen: not known. This TCR came from a man aged 18 to 35 who had mild COVID-19 (a few samples of this study predate the infection). Cell type and time point are not known. The rearrangement links TRBV4-3 to TRBJ1-1; D is uncertain. The sequencing input was PBMCs or a T cell subset sorted from them (not recorded which). For the CDR3, the DNA is TGCGCCAGCAGCCAAGTCCCGGGCTTCGGGGCTTTCTTT. It yields the protein CASSQVPGFGAFF.